This T cell receptor (beta chain) was sequenced in a study of T cell responses to AZD1222 COVID-19 vaccine. The length of the CDR3 is 14 residues. Germline CDR1 MNHEY, CDR2 SVGEGT. V shed 0 bases and J shed 3 bases, with 9 bases lying between them. Comment on this clone: The target antigen is unknown.

General study findings and limits: It was only after the peak T cell response that any repertoires were sampled. Across spike, vaccine-associated CD4 TCRs were found, dominant at 160-218 and 743-854. Nearly half of spike-specific TCRs reportedly target unmutated variant regions. Just 5 to 7 people given AZD1222 tested seropositive at baseline.

The assay was immunoSEQ multiplex PCR, and TCRdb's table has in-frame clones only and misses some. The data hold around 130,000 clones, with roughly nine tenths observed a single time. The material was peripheral blood, obtained on day 0 of AZD1222 vaccination. The chain employs TRBV6-2 or TRBV6-3 and TRBJ2-7; D gene unclear. The receptor comes from an adult in good health. The CDR3 here is CASSYSRVLYEQYF. The CDR3 DNA reads TGTGCCAGCAGTTACTCTAGGGTACTCTACGAGCAGTACTTC.